The 21 T cell receptor beta chains listed next were all sequenced from one sample in a study of chemoradiotherapy in HPV16-positive cancers (dated by TCRdb to the early 2020s). Libraries were constructed by the immunoSEQ multiplex PCR assay. This immuneACCESS table, as held by TCRdb, lists in-frame sequences with V and J called but not all clones. Of the missing ones, under half trace to an unresolved V gene in checked studies; the others have no known cause. In all, the sample holds roughly 30,000 clones, and around 93% of those were seen once. The leading ten clones occupy roughly 3.6% of the sample. Sequences were derived from blood, sampled from a patient who underwent chemoradiotherapy. The origin of the receptors is a human donor with HPV-associated anogenital cancer.

This rearrangement joins TRBV7-2 to TRBJ1-2; D remains unclear. Trimming removed 5 bases at V and 4 bases at J, with 8 bases between. The CDR3 sequence is 12 residues long. CDR1 is SGHTA and CDR2 is FQGNSA in the germline V gene. CDR3 DNA: TGTGCCAGCAGCGAACCAGCCTATGGCTACACCTTC. Amino acid sequence: CASSEPAYGYTF.

The chain carries TRBV2 and TRBJ2-4; D not certain. V gave up 6 bases and J gave up 4 bases, with 19 bases separating them. Germline V lookup: CDR1 SNHLY, CDR2 FYNNEI. CDR3 length: 16 amino acids. CDR3 loop: CASSKPVELGKNIQYF. The CDR3 DNA is TGTGCCAGCAGCAAACCAGTTGAACTGGGGAAAAACATTCAGTACTTC.

This clone was seen once. The J gene is TRBJ2-3, the V gene TRBV5-4; 14 bases are shared with TRBD2. CDR3 length: 19 amino acids. The germline CDR1 and CDR2 sequences are SGHNT and YYREEE (reference sequence). The ends lost 3 bases at V and 4 bases at J; junction bases unmatched: 13. This CDR3 is CASSWTSGGIPRPPDTQYF. CDR3 DNA: TGTGCCAGCAGCTGGACTAGCGGGGGGATTCCCCGCCCTCCAGATACGCAGTATTTT.

V gene TRBV21-1 combines with J gene TRBJ1-6; the table's D call of TRBD1 was not tested on the DNA. TRBV21-1 is termed a pseudogene. CDR3 length: 14 amino acids. CDR3 protein: CASSQTGNNSPLHF. In DNA form, the CDR3 reads TGTGCCAGCAGCCAGACAGGGAATAATTCACCCCTCCACTTT.

This rearrangement joins TRBV6-6 to TRBJ1-2, with 9 bases matching TRBD1. Germline V gives CDR1 MNHNY, CDR2 SVGAGI (reference sequence). J gave up 5 bases and V 4 bases, and 5 bases lay outside the gene matches. CDR3 size: 14 residues. In DNA, the CDR3 is TGTGCCAGCAGTTCGACCGGGACAGGGTATGGCTACACCTTC. Protein product: CASSSTGTGYGYTF.

The V and J genes are TRBV5-1 and TRBJ2-1; TRBD2 aligns across 12 bases. Germline V CDR1 and CDR2: SGHRS, YFSETQ. The CDR3 sequence is 16 residues long. Germline trimming cut 0 bases from V and 4 bases from J; bases unmatched to any gene: 2. CDR3 sequence (DNA): TGCGCCAGCAGCTTGGGGACTAGCGGGGCATACAATGAGCAGTTCTTC. Translation gives CASSLGTSGAYNEQFF.

This clone was recorded only once. V is TRBV19 and J is TRBJ1-5; 7 bases map to TRBD1. Germline assignment: CDR1 LNHDA and CDR2 SQIVND (reference sequence). The CDR3 is 16 residues long. V was clipped by 2 bases and J by 6 bases; unmatched bases: 10. Here the CDR3 reads CASSIFLPGGTQPQHF. The DNA for the CDR3 is TGTGCCAGTAGTATATTCTTACCAGGGGGAACTCAGCCCCAGCATTTT. The whole variable domain, remainder taken from reference TRBV19 and TRBJ1-5, is DGGITQSPKYLFRKEGQNVTLSCEQNLNHDAMYWYRQDPGQGLRLIYYSQIVNDFQKGDIAEGYSVSREKKESFPLTVTSAQKNPTAFYLCASSIFLPGGTQPQHFGDGTRLSIL.

The chain links TRBV27 to TRBJ2-5, with D perhaps matching TRBD1 (5 bases). The closer fit of TRBJ2-7 to the DNA end suggests the J call may be wrong. This CDR3 has 12 amino acids. CDR1 is MNHEY, CDR2 SMNVEV, per germline (reference sequence). CDR3 region: CASSLRGYEQYF. CDR3 sequence (DNA): TGTGCCAGCAGTCTTAGGGGCTACGAGCAGTACTTC.

The CDR3 DNA follows: TGTGCCAGTAGTATTTCCCTGGGCCAGACCCAGTACTTC. Its protein product is CASSISLGQTQYF. V gene TRBV19 combines with J gene TRBJ2-5; D remains unclear. V was pared by 3 bases and J by 6 bases, with 11 bases between. Germline lookup yields CDR1 LNHDA and CDR2 SQIVND (reference sequence). CDR3 length equals 13 residues.

The CDR3 is CASSPGQGRGNQPQHF. CDR3 in DNA: TGTGCCAGCAGTCCGGGACAGGGAAGAGGCAATCAGCCCCAGCATTTT. This chain uses TRBV2 with TRBJ1-5; 9 nucleotides align to TRBD1. The CDR3 extends over 16 amino acids. Per germline, CDR1 SNHLY and CDR2 FYNNEI. Unmatched junction bases numbered 7, after V lost 5 bases and J lost 2 bases.

This clone was found once. The rearrangement links TRBV9 to TRBJ1-6, with D possibly being TRBD1 (6 bases). This CDR3 has 12 residues. Germline loops: CDR1 SGDLS, CDR2 YYNGEE. Trimming took 7 bases from V and 9 from J, leaving 11 bases between them. The CDR3 region is CASATGSSPLHF. DNA for the CDR3: TGTGCCAGCGCCACAGGGAGTTCACCCCTCCACTTT.

The genes are TRBV2 and TRBJ2-7, with TRBD1 matching over 8 bases. Unmatched junction bases numbered 15, after V lost 8 bases and J lost 0 bases. The CDR3 loop spans 17 amino acids. Germline loops: CDR1 SNHLY, CDR2 FYNNEI. The CDR3 sequence is CASQRDRGPNPSYEQYF. The CDR3 DNA follows: TGTGCCAGCCAACGAGACAGGGGACCCAATCCCTCCTACGAGCAGTACTTC.

The chain couples TRBV4-3 to TRBJ2-7; D unclear. In germline, CDR1 is LGHNA, CDR2 YSLEER. V was pared by 0 bases and J by 4 bases, with 13 bases between. The CDR3 spans 15 residues. CDR3 in DNA: TGCGCCAGCAGCCAAGACTGGAACGCGAGGTACGAGCAGTACTTC. Protein sequence: CASSQDWNARYEQYF.

The chain combines TRBV5-1 with TRBJ2-7, with a possible D match to TRBD1 (5 bases). The CDR3 extends over 15 amino acids. CDR1 is SGHRS, CDR2 YFSETQ, per germline. V lost 4 bases and J 2 bases, leaving 16 bases between the germline ends. The CDR3 coding sequence is TGCGCCAGCAGCCCCTGGCCAGGGTACGCCTACGAGCAGTACTTC. The encoded protein is CASSPWPGYAYEQYF.

This chain uses TRBV29-1 with TRBJ1-1; D is ambiguous. From germline, CDR1 is SQVTM and CDR2 ANQGSEA. The CDR3 consists of 13 residues. With 4 bases removed from V and 2 bases from J, the gap between germline ends came to 11 bases. The CDR3 DNA sequence: TGCAGCGTTGCCCACAGTCACAACACTGAAGCTTTCTTT. Translating it yields CSVAHSHNTEAFF. The full variable domain, completed using reference TRBV29-1 and TRBJ1-1, is SAVISQKPSRDICQRGTSLTIQCQVDSQVTMMFWYRQQPGQSLTLIATANQGSEATYESGFVIDKFPISRPNLTFSTLTVSNMSPEDSSIYLCSVAHSHNTEAFFGQGTRLTVV.

The V and J genes are TRBV27 and TRBJ2-7, with D uncertain. Trimming pared 0 bases from V and 7 bases from J, leaving 13 bases between. Looked up from germline, CDR1 is MNHEY and CDR2 is SMNVEV (reference sequence). This CDR3 is 14 amino acids long. CDR3: CASSLSNSLREQYF. The CDR3, as DNA: TGTGCCAGCAGTTTATCGAACTCCCTGCGGGAGCAGTACTTC.

This chain connects TRBV5-1 to TRBJ2-3; D is uncertain. V shed 6 bases and J shed 0 bases, with 11 bases lying between them. Germline assignment: CDR1 SGHRS and CDR2 YFSETQ. CDR3 size: 14 residues. The CDR3 loop is CASTLHGSTDTQYF. The CDR3 bases are TGCGCCAGCACGCTTCACGGTAGCACAGATACGCAGTATTTT.

This clone was observed once. V usage is TRBV7-9 and J usage is TRBJ2-1; D gene uncertain. Between the trimmed V and J ends, which lost 1 base and 10 bases, there was a span of 8 bases. Germline V gives CDR1 SEHNR, CDR2 FQNEAQ (reference sequence). The CDR3 contains 12 residues. The CDR3 protein is CASSLGVREQFF. Here the CDR3 DNA reads TGTGCCAGCAGCTTAGGAGTTAGGGAGCAGTTCTTC.

The V and J genes are TRBV5-4 and TRBJ2-7, with 8 bases matching TRBD2. The germline V gene has CDR1 SGHNT and CDR2 YYREEE (reference sequence). The length of the CDR3 is 15 residues. With 4 bases clipped from V and 2 bases from J, the junction kept 8 bases outside the gene matches. The CDR3 spells CASSPGLAGTYEQYF. DNA of the CDR3: TGTGCCAGCAGCCCCGGCCTAGCGGGTACCTACGAGCAGTACTTC.

This clone has a handful of counts. The rearrangement uses TRBV5-1 and TRBJ2-2; D is uncertain. This CDR3 has 14 amino acids. V lost 2 bases to trimming and J lost 5 bases, with 10 bases between them. Germline V gene data show CDR1 as SGHRS and CDR2 as YFSETQ. The chain's CDR3 is CASSLGFGTGELFF. The CDR3 DNA sequence: TGCGCCAGCAGCTTAGGGTTCGGGACCGGGGAGCTGTTTTTT. The whole variable domain, remainder taken from reference TRBV5-1 and TRBJ2-2, is KAGVTQTPRYLIKTRGQQVTLSCSPISGHRSVSWYQQTPGQGLQFLFEYFSETQRNKGNFPGRFSGRQFSNSRSEMNVSTLELGDSALYLCASSLGFGTGELFFGEGSRLTVL.

This chain links TRBV6-5 with TRBJ1-4; TRBD1 matches at 7 bases. The V gene end was trimmed by 5 bases and the J gene end by 5 bases; junction bases not matched to a gene: 8. The germline gives CDR1 MNHEY, CDR2 SVGAGI. The CDR3 runs 15 residues. The CDR3 DNA reads TGTGCCAGCAGTCCTACAGGGGACCTCAATGAAAAACTGTTTTTT. It translates to CASSPTGDLNEKLFF.